This TCR beta chain was identified in a study of T cell responses to AZD1222 COVID-19 vaccine. V dropped 5 bases and J dropped 3; count of bases not matched to a gene: 0. The CDR3 extends over 14 amino acids. Germline-derived CDR1 and CDR2 are SGHTA and FQGNSA. As to this clone: Its target is not known.

Points from the study as a whole: Baseline seropositives among AZD1222 recipients totaled only six or seven.

Sequencing was performed with immunoSEQ multiplex PCR; in TCRdb, only in-frame clones are kept and a portion is missing. Of approximately 88,000 clones listed, approximately 88% are singletons. This chain connects TRBV7-2 to TRBJ1-5; TRBD1 agrees at 11 bases. The sample in question was peripheral blood, obtained 28 days after the second AZD1222 dose. This TCR derives from an adult who received the AZD1222 COVID-19 vaccine. The CDR3 region is CASSGQGANQPQHF. The CDR3 DNA follows: TGTGCCAGCAGCGGACAGGGGGCCAATCAGCCCCAGCATTTT.